The clone carrying this TCR beta chain occurred a few times. Its specificity is not known. The record originates from a study of identical twins. Findings and caveats of the study: Abundant beta clonotypes from cord blood bore fewer insertions; memory repertoires lacked this pattern.

Healthy Caucasian individuals made up all the donors. A single record per CDR3 protein comes from TCRdb applying MiXCR to the 5' RACE reads. Here the sample spans approximately 600,000 distinct CDR3 sequences, more than 9% being singletons. V lost 1 base and J 1 base, leaving 11 bases between the germline ends. CDR3 length equals 15 residues. CDR1 and CDR2 from the germline V gene are LNHNV and YYDKDF (reference sequence). These sequences were also reported in another study, on yellow fever vaccine responses in identical twins.

This sequence joins TRBV15 and TRBJ2-7, with D perhaps being TRBD1 or TRBD2 (6 bases each). The material sequenced was PBMCs. The sequence came from a woman aged 18-35 years in good health. DNA for the CDR3: TGTGCCACCAGCAGAGGAGGGGGGATATCCTACGAGCAGTACTTC. Protein product: CATSRGGGISYEQYF.